This TCR beta chain was retrieved from a study of identical twins. Study-wide results and limits: Twins' surplus sharing was weaker for beta out-of-frame sequences.

Template switching added a universal primer binding site, and final cDNA carried unique molecular identifiers. TCRdb used MiXCR to reprocess the 5' RACE reads, holding one entry per CDR3 protein. The table has around 280,000 distinct CDR3 sequences, roughly 8.6% seen once. The CDR3 is made up of 16 amino acids. The J segment lost 4 bases and the V segment lost 7 bases, leaving 4 bases of the junction unmatched. From germline, CDR1 is MNHNS and CDR2 SASEGT. The table lists this clonotype with a few counts. Its target is not known. These data also featured in a second study, about yellow fever vaccine responses in identical twins.

The origin of this receptor is a woman aged 18-30 years in good health. V gene TRBV6-1 combines with J gene TRBJ2-2, with TRBD2 matching 15 bases. The sequencing sample was made of memory (CD45RO+) T cells sorted from blood. This chain's CDR3 is CASNGLAGGRTGELFF. The CDR3, as DNA: TGTGCCAGCAACGGACTAGCGGGAGGGCGCACCGGGGAGCTGTTTTTT.